This TCR beta chain was observed in a study of T cell repertoires in ileal Crohn's disease. Across the whole study: Patients had a median approximately 7.2-year disease duration, and about 36% were active smokers. Broader study findings: Endoscopic recurrence occurred in every patient whose clonality exceeded 26.8%. Clonal expansions were more frequent in active smokers than non-smokers at surgery.

From germline, CDR1 is MGHRA and CDR2 YSYEKL. V dropped 4 bases and J dropped 4 bases, with 19 bases sitting between them. This CDR3 is 16 amino acids long. Each sample's TCRB immunosequencing used 450 to 550 nanograms of biopsy DNA. Method: immunoSEQ multiplex PCR; TCRdb's copy keeps in-frame clones and lacks some. The table lists roughly 13,000 clones, roughly 82% of them singletons. As concerns this clone: Antigen unknown.

The sample was ileal tissue. The origin of this receptor is an adult with Crohn's disease. The rearrangement joins TRBV4-1 to TRBJ1-2; unclear D gene. This CDR3 is CASSPKGRGEGYGYTF. As DNA, the CDR3 is TGCGCCAGCAGCCCCAAGGGTCGGGGAGAAGGCTATGGCTACACCTTC.